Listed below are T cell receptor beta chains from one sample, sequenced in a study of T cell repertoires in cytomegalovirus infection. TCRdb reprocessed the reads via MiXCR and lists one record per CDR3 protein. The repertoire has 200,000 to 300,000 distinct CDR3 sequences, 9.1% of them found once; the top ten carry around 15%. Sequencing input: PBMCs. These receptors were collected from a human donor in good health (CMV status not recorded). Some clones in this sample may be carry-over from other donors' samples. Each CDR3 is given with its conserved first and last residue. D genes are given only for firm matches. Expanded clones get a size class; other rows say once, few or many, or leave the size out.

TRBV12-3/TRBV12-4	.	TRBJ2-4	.	TGTGCCAGCAGTTTGGGGGCGGGCCCTAGCATTCAGTACTTC	CASSLGAGPSIQYF
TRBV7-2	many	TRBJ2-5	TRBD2	TGTGCCAGCAGCTTCCGACCGGGACTAGCGGGGGGAGAGACCCAGTACTTC	CASSFRPGLAGGETQYF
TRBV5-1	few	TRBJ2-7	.	TGCGCCAGCAGCTTGGAAGCGCGGAACTACGAGCAGTACTTC	CASSLEARNYEQYF
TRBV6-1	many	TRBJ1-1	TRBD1	TGTGCCAGCAGTCTTGAACAGGGGGGTTGGACTGAAGCTTTCTTT	CASSLEQGGWTEAFF
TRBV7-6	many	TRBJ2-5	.	TGTGCCAGCAGCTTAGACGAGAACCTCTCTAAGCTAGCGAGGATTGAAGAGACCCAGTACTTC	CASSLDENLSKLARIEETQYF
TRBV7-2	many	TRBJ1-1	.	TGTGCCAGCAGCTTAACACAGGGAAGGCCTGAAGCTTTCTTT	CASSLTQGRPEAFF
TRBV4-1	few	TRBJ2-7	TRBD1	TGCGCCAGCAGCCAAGAGGGACAGGTAGGGGAGCAGTACTTC	CASSQEGQVGEQYF
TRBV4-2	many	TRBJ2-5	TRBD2	TGTGCCAGCAGCGAAGCCGGGACTAGCGGGGCACGGACCCAGTACTTC	CASSEAGTSGARTQYF
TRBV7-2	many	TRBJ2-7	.	TGTGCCAGCAGCTTAGCATTTTCCCCGGGCGAGCAGTACTTC	CASSLAFSPGEQYF
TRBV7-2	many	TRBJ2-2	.	TGTGCCAGCAAGTTACTAAACACCGGGGAGCTGTTTTTT	CASKLLNTGELFF
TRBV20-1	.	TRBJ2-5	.	TGCAGTGCTAGAGTACGAGGGGTGGGAGAGACCCAGTACTTC	CSARVRGVGETQYF
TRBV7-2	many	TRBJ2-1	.	TGTGCCAGCAGCCCTCAATCTAATAGGAACAATGAGCAGTTCTTC	CASSPQSNRNNEQFF
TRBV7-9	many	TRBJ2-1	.	TGTGCCAGCAGCTGGGGACTCAGGAATGAGCAGTTCTTC	CASSWGLRNEQFF
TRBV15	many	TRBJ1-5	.	TGTGCCACCAGCATACAGGGACATAGCAATCAGCCCCAGCATTTT	CATSIQGHSNQPQHF
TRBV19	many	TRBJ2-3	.	TGTGCCAGTAGTATGGGGGACTCGAGAAATACGCAGTATTTT	CASSMGDSRNTQYF
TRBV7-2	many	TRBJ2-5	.	TGTGCCAGCAGCTTAAAGGCTGGGAAGACCCAGTACTTC	CASSLKAGKTQYF
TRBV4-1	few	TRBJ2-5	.	TGCGCCAGCAGCCAGCCGACCGGGCGGAACCAAGAGACCCAGTACTTC	CASSQPTGRNQETQYF
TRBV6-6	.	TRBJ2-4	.	TGTGCCAGCAGTTACTCGACTACCAAAAACATTCAGTACTTC	CASSYSTTKNIQYF
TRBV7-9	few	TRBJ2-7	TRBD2	TGTGCCAGCAGCTTAGGTCCGGGACTAGCAGGCGAGCAGTACTTC	CASSLGPGLAGEQYF
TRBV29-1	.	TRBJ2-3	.	TGCAGCGTTGATACAGGCACAGATACGCAGTATTTT	CSVDTGTDTQYF
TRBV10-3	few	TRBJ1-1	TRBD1	TGTGCCATCAGTGGACAGGGGGACACTGAAGCTTTCTTT	CAISGQGDTEAFF
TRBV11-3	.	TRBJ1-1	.	TGTGCCAGCAGCTATGGGAGGTCAGCTTTCTTT	CASSYGRSAFF
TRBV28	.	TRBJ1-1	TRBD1	TGTGCCAGCAGGGACAGGGTTCTCACTGAAGCTTTCTTT	CASRDRVLTEAFF
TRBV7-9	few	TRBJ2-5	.	TGTGCCAGCAGCCCCTACGGGGCCCAAGAGACCCAGTACTTC	CASSPYGAQETQYF
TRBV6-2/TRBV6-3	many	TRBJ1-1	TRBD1	TGTGCCAGCAGTTACTCGGAAGGGGGCTTAGGGACTGAAGCTTTCTTT	CASSYSEGGLGTEAFF
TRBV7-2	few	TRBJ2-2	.	TGTGCCAGCAGCTTAGACTCGGCGGGGAACACCGGGGAGCTGTTTTTT	CASSLDSAGNTGELFF
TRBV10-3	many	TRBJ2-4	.	TGTGCCATCGGGGTGACAGCCGAAAACATTCAGTACTTC	CAIGVTAENIQYF
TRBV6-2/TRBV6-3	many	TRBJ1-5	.	TGTGCCAGCAGTTCCCGACTCCCGGCTGGCAATCAGCCCCAGCATTTT	CASSSRLPAGNQPQHF
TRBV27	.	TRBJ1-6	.	TGTGCCAGCAGTTCCGACCTTGGTAATTCACCCCTCCACTTT	CASSSDLGNSPLHF
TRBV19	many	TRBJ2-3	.	TGTGCCAGTACGGGTTCTAGCACAGATACGCAGTATTTT	CASTGSSTDTQYF
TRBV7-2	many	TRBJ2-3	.	TGTGCCAGCAAGCCGACCGCGGGTAGGGGAGATACGCAGTATTTT	CASKPTAGRGDTQYF
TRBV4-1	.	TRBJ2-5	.	TGCGCCAGCAGCCAAGATAGGGCGAGCGGGGAGACCCAGTACTTC	CASSQDRASGETQYF
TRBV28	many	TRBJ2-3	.	TGTGCCAGCTCTCAACGGGCAGATACGCAGTATTTT	CASSQRADTQYF
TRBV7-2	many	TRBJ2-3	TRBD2	TGTGCCAGCAGCTTTGGTAGCGGGACCTGGATGGATACGCAGTATTTT	CASSFGSGTWMDTQYF
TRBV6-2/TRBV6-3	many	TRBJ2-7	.	TGTGCCAGCAGCCTACTTGCCTACGAGCAGTACTTC	CASSLLAYEQYF
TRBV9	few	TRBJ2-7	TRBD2	TGTGCCAGCAGCACCGAGGGACTAGGGGCCCCCTACGAGCAGTACTTC	CASSTEGLGAPYEQYF
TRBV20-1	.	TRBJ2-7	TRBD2	TGCAGTGCTACCCCCCTCCTAGCGGGAGATCGTCGCGAGCAGTACTTC	CSATPLLAGDRREQYF
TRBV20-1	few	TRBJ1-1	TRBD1	TGCAGTGCTAGCAGGGGGCGGGACACTGAAGCTTTCTTT	CSASRGRDTEAFF
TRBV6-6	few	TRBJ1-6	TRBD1	TGTGCCAGCAGTTACTCGGGGGGACAGGGTTCGGCCCTCCACTTT	CASSYSGGQGSALHF
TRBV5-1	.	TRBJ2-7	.	TGCGCCAGCAGCTTGGAGGCTATCCTCTACGAGCAGTACTTC	CASSLEAILYEQYF
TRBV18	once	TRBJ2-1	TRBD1	TGTGCCAGCTCACTACTAACAGGGGGCAATGAGCAGTTCTTC	CASSLLTGGNEQFF